What follows are 26 T cell receptor beta chains derived from one specimen sequenced in a study of technical replicates of blood from a few donors. Libraries were prepared by immunoSEQ multiplex PCR; TCRdb keeps only in-frame clonotypes and omits some of them. This sample has 65,000 to 95,000 clones; 90% to 95% occur once, and the top ten carry 0.39%. The sequenced sample was T cells isolated from PBMCs. The receptor source for this set is a human donor in good health.

DNA of the CDR3: TGTGCCAGTAGTGCGGGGGCCCAGCCAGACACCTTC. Its translation is CASSAGAQPDTF. This sequence joins TRBV19 and TRBJ1-2; possibly TRBD1 for D (6 bases). The germline CDR1 and CDR2 sequences are LNHDA and SQIVND (reference sequence). This CDR3 has 12 residues. Trimming shortened V by 5 bases and J by 12 bases, and 16 bases separated the two germline ends.

This chain uses TRBV5-1 with TRBJ2-7; 7 positions match TRBD2. The CDR3 contains 13 residues. Germline trimming cut 2 bases from V and 7 bases from J; bases unmatched to any gene: 6. Germline V gene sequence: CDR1 SGHRS, CDR2 YFSETQ. The CDR3 DNA follows: TGCGCCAGCAGCTTAGGCCTAGCGGATGAGCAGTACTTC. Translated, it gives CASSLGLADEQYF.

This clone was seen only once. The chain couples TRBV4-1 to TRBJ2-7, with D perhaps matching TRBD2 (7 bases). The CDR3 totals 14 residues. The V gene lost 1 base and the J gene lost 3 bases, with 10 bases spanning the gap. CDR1 MGHRA and CDR2 YSYEKL come from the germline V gene. CDR3 region: CASSQVGGGYEQYF. DNA for the CDR3: TGCGCCAGCAGCCAAGTAGGGGGGGGCTACGAGCAGTACTTC.

This clone has only one observation. The chain joins TRBV27 to TRBJ2-7, with 7 bases fitting TRBD1. V lost 4 bases to trimming and J lost 5 bases; unmatched junction nucleotides: 14. The CDR3 runs 16 residues. CDR1 and CDR2 (germline): MNHEY, SMNVEV (reference sequence). CDR3 in amino acids: CASSSLGGPEVHEQYF. The DNA of the CDR3 is TGTGCCAGCAGTTCTTTAGGGGGCCCGGAGGTCCACGAGCAGTACTTC.

CDR3 sequence: CASSYTGTGGGYTF. CDR3 nucleotides: TGTGCCAGCAGTTATACCGGGACAGGGGGTGGCTACACCTTC. This chain joins TRBV28 and TRBJ1-2; 11 positions agree with TRBD1. V was pared by 4 bases and J by 7 bases, with 5 bases of the junction left unmatched. The CDR3 is made up of 14 amino acids. The germline V gene has CDR1 MDHEN and CDR2 SYDVKM.

This clone was seen just once. The J gene is TRBJ1-3, the V gene TRBV11-3; D gene uncertain. V lost 4 bases and J lost 2, with 3 bases in between. The V gene's germline CDR1 is SGHNT and CDR2 YENEEA. The CDR3 sequence is 12 residues long. The CDR3 bases are TGTGCCAGCAGCTACACTGGAAACACCATATATTTT. Amino acids: CASSYTGNTIYF.

The chain recombines TRBV5-6 with TRBJ2-1; 8 bases match TRBD2. Germline loops: CDR1 SGHDT, CDR2 YYEEEE. V trimming: 4 bases; J trimming: 1 base; junction bases outside the gene matches: 4. This CDR3 has 15 residues. This CDR3 is CASSRGLVSYNEQFF. CDR3 DNA sequence: TGTGCCAGCAGCAGGGGACTAGTTTCCTACAATGAGCAGTTCTTC.

The chain uses TRBV14 and TRBJ2-1, with 9 bases lining up with TRBD2. Germline CDR1 and CDR2: SGHDN and FVKESK. CDR3 length: 15 amino acids. Unmatched junction bases numbered 4, after V lost 3 bases and J lost 4 bases. CDR3 in amino acids: CASSQTSGAYNEQFF. The CDR3 bases are TGTGCCAGCAGCCAGACTAGCGGAGCTTACAATGAGCAGTTCTTC.

The chain couples TRBV7-9 to TRBJ1-5; D gene unclear. Germline V CDR1 and CDR2: SEHNR, FQNEAQ (reference sequence). The CDR3 spans 13 residues. V lost 1 base, J lost 4 bases, and 5 bases lay in between. CDR3: CASSLDANQPQHF. DNA of the CDR3: TGTGCCAGCAGCTTAGACGCGAATCAGCCCCAGCATTTT.

V usage is TRBV6-1 and J usage is TRBJ2-1; TRBD1 is a possible D gene (6 bases). The CDR3 totals 15 residues. V lost 8 bases and J lost 3, with 17 bases in between. From germline, CDR1 is MNHNS and CDR2 SASEGT. In nucleotides, the CDR3 is TGTGCCAGCTATACCACAGGGTCGATCTACAATGAGCAGTTCTTC. Encoded protein: CASYTTGSIYNEQFF.

The V call is TRBV5-1, the J call TRBJ2-7; 8 nucleotides line up with TRBD2. This CDR3 is 13 amino acids long. The trim removed 4 bases at V and 2 bases at J, leaving 2 bases unmatched. CDR1 and CDR2 from the germline V gene are SGHRS and YFSETQ. The CDR3 DNA reads TGCGCCAGCAGCGTGGGACTAGCCTACGAGCAGTACTTC. Amino acids: CASSVGLAYEQYF.

This sequence joins TRBV6-5 and TRBJ1-1; D remains ambiguous. Germline V CDR1 and CDR2: MNHEY, SVGAGI. There are 11 residues in the CDR3. Trimming cost V 8 bases and J 6 bases, with 10 bases left between them. The CDR3 bases are TGTGCCAGCCGGGGTATGGCTGAAGCTTTCTTT. As protein: CASRGMAEAFF.

This chain uses TRBV30 with TRBJ1-5; D not certain. Trimming shortened V by 5 bases and J by 0 bases, and 11 bases separated the two germline ends. This CDR3 has 14 residues. Germline V gene lookup returns CDR1 GTSNPN and CDR2 SVGIG (reference sequence). The chain's CDR3 is CAWGYGVSNQPQHF. In nucleotides, the CDR3 is TGTGCCTGGGGGTACGGGGTTAGCAATCAGCCCCAGCATTTT.

This chain links TRBV19 with TRBJ2-7; a weak D match, TRBD2 (6 bases). From germline, CDR1 is LNHDA and CDR2 SQIVND (reference sequence). With 5 bases removed from V and 4 bases from J, the gap between germline ends came to 12 bases. The CDR3 sequence is 13 residues long. CDR3 nucleotide sequence: TGTGCCAGTAGTGCCGGGGGTTCTTACGAGCAGTACTTC. Amino acid sequence: CASSAGGSYEQYF.

The rearrangement uses TRBV28 and TRBJ1-2, with TRBD1 as a possible D gene (6 bases). The CDR3 loop spans 15 amino acids. Germline CDR1 and CDR2: MDHEN and SYDVKM. Trimming shortened V by 6 bases and J by 8 bases, and 22 bases separated the two germline ends. The DNA of the CDR3 is TGTGCCAGCAGCACTTCCCCGGAGCAGGGGCACGGCTACACCTTC. Translated, it gives CASSTSPEQGHGYTF.

This sequence joins TRBV18 and TRBJ1-2; 8 bases line up with TRBD1. Germline V gene lookup returns CDR1 KGHSH and CDR2 LQKENI. The length of the CDR3 is 14 residues. Trimming took 5 bases from V and 2 from J; bases not matched to a gene: 4. Here the CDR3 reads CASSDRGPNYGYTF. The CDR3 DNA reads TGTGCCAGCTCAGACAGGGGTCCCAACTATGGCTACACCTTC.

This chain links TRBV7-8 with TRBJ1-1, with TRBD1 matching 7 bases. This CDR3 is built from 14 residues. Losses at the gene ends were 5 bases for V and 4 bases for J; bases not matched to a gene: 7. Germline V gene data show CDR1 as SGHVS and CDR2 as FQNEAQ. Here the CDR3 DNA reads TGTGCCAGCAGCCTTACAGGGGTAGGCACTGAAGCTTTCTTT. Its translation is CASSLTGVGTEAFF.

This chain links TRBV7-9 with TRBJ2-3; no clear D. Trimming cost V 8 bases and J 1 base, with 10 bases left between them. The CDR3 loop spans 13 amino acids. Germline CDR1 and CDR2: SEHNR and FQNEAQ (reference sequence). The chain's CDR3 is CASELVGTDTQYF. In nucleotides, the CDR3 is TGTGCCAGCGAGTTGGTGGGCACAGATACGCAGTATTTT.

The V gene is TRBV7-9, the J gene TRBJ2-1, with 7 bases that match TRBD2. The CDR3 runs 14 residues. The germline gives CDR1 SEHNR, CDR2 FQNEAQ (reference sequence). V lost 8 bases to trimming and J lost 4 bases; unmatched junction nucleotides: 8. The CDR3 DNA reads TGTGCCAGCGTAGGCGGGAGCTCTTACAATGAGCAGTTCTTC. It codes for CASVGGSSYNEQFF.

The chain links TRBV4-1 to TRBJ1-3; D perhaps matches TRBD1 (6 bases). The germline V gene encodes CDR1 MGHRA and CDR2 YSYEKL. The CDR3 loop spans 15 amino acids. The germline V and J ends were trimmed by 0 bases and 4 bases, with 10 bases remaining between them. CDR3 sequence reads: CASSQDGTSGNTIYF. The CDR3 nucleotides are TGCGCCAGCAGCCAAGATGGGACATCCGGAAACACCATATATTTT.

This clone was counted a single time. The rearrangement joins TRBV19 to TRBJ1-1; weak D call: TRBD1 (6 bases). V shed 10 bases and J shed 7 bases, with 31 bases lying between them. CDR3 length equals 17 residues. The germline V gene has CDR1 LNHDA and CDR2 SQIVND (reference sequence). CDR3 bases: TGTGCCACCTATCCTCGGGCAAGTGGGGGCCACCCCCGTGAAGCTTTCTTT. This encodes CATYPRASGGHPREAFF.

The V gene is TRBV9, the J gene TRBJ2-7, with 9 nucleotides matching TRBD1. V was clipped by 3 bases and J by 5 bases; unmatched bases: 6. This CDR3 is 14 amino acids long. Germline CDR1 SGDLS, CDR2 YYNGEE. DNA for the CDR3: TGTGCCAGCAGCGCCACCGGGACAGGGAACGAGCAGTACTTC. This sequence encodes CASSATGTGNEQYF.

V is TRBV27 and J is TRBJ1-5; no clear D gene. Trimming cost V 8 bases and J 1 base, with 6 bases left between them. CDR3 length: 12 residues. Germline V CDR1 and CDR2: MNHEY, SMNVEV (reference sequence). CDR3 protein: CASSRSNQPQHF. The CDR3 DNA follows: TGTGCCAGCTCCAGAAGCAATCAGCCCCAGCATTTT.

The rearrangement uses TRBV30 and TRBJ1-2; the D is unclear. There are 11 residues in the CDR3. Trimming removed 2 bases from V and 6 bases from J, with 7 bases in between. Germline V gives CDR1 GTSNPN, CDR2 SVGIG (reference sequence). CDR3 protein: CAWSRGDGYTF. DNA for the CDR3: TGTGCCTGGAGTAGAGGCGATGGCTACACCTTC.

The chain joins TRBV19 to TRBJ2-7, with 9 positions matching TRBD2. The J segment lost 3 bases and the V segment lost 3 bases, leaving 9 bases of the junction unmatched. There are 16 residues in the CDR3. CDR1 is LNHDA and CDR2 is SQIVND in the germline V gene (reference sequence). The CDR3 spells CASSIETSGPSYEQYF. The CDR3 DNA sequence: TGTGCCAGTAGTATCGAAACTAGCGGGCCCAGCTACGAGCAGTACTTC.

The CDR3 protein is CASSLTGARGYTF. The CDR3 region has the DNA TGTGCCAGCAGTTTGACAGGGGCCCGAGGCTACACCTTC. This chain links TRBV27 with TRBJ1-2, with 8 bases aligning to TRBD1. CDR1 and CDR2 from the germline V gene are MNHEY and SMNVEV (reference sequence). The trim removed 3 bases at V and 8 bases at J, leaving 5 bases unmatched. This CDR3 has 13 residues.